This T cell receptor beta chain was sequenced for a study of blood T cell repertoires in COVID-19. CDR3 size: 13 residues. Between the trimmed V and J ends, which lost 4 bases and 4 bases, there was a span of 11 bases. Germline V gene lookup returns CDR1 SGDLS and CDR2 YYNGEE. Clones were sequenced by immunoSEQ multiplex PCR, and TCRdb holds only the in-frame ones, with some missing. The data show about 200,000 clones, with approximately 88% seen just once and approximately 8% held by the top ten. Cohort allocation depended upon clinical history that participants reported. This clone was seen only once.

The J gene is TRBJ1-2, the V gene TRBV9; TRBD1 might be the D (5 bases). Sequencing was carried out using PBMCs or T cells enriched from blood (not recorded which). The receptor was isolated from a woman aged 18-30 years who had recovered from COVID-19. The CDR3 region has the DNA TGTGCCAGCAGCAAAGGGGCCCTCTATGGCTACACCTTC. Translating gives CASSKGALYGYTF.